This TCR beta chain was observed in a study of monozygotic twins with inflammatory bowel disease. Study-wide results and caveats: Versus healthy twins, IBD patients showed fewer clonotypes shared with others, especially with disease activity.

TCR libraries were prepared from roughly 3,500 ng total RNA each. Per sample, reverse transcription was split into eight reactions. TCRdb reanalyzed the 5' RACE reads, giving one entry per CDR3 protein sequence and no DNA. The sample table includes about 110,000 distinct CDR3 sequences. In the case of this clonotype: The antigen remains unidentified.

Researchers collected over 2 ml of blood per donor. The CDR3 totals 16 residues. Germline V lookup: CDR1 SGHRS, CDR2 YFSETQ. What was sequenced was blood. This chain connects TRBV5-1 to TRBJ1-6; checking the TCRdb D call of TRBD1 is not possible without DNA. The clonotype comes from a human donor with ulcerative colitis or Crohn's disease, or a healthy co-twin of an affected twin (not recorded which). The CDR3 protein is CASSTQGSSYNSPLHF.